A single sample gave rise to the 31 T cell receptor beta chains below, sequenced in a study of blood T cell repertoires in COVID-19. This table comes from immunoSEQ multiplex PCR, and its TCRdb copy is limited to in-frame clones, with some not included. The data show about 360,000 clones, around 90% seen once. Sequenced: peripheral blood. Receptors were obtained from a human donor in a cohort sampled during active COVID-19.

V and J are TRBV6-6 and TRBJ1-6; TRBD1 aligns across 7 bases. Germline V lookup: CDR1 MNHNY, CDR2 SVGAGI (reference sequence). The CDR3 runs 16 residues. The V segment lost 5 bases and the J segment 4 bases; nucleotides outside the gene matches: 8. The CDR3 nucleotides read TGTGCCAGCAGTCGACTAGCACAGGGGTATAATTCACCCCTCCACTTT. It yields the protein CASSRLAQGYNSPLHF.

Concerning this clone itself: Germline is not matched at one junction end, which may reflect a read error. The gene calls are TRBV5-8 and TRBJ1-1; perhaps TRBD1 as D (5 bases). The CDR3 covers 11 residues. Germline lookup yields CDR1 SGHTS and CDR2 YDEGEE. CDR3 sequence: CASSWTSAEKF. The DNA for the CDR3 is TGTGCCAGCAGCTGGACATCCGCAGAGAAGTTT.

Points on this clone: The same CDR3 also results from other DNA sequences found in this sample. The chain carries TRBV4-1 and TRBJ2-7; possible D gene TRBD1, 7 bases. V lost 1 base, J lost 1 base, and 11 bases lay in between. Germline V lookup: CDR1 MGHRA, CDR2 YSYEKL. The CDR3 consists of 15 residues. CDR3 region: CASSQGRGPSYEQYF. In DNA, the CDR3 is TGCGCCAGCAGCCAAGGGAGGGGGCCGTCCTACGAGCAGTACTTC.

The CDR3 protein is CASSEASRGYGYTF. In DNA, the CDR3 is TGTGCCAGCAGTGAGGCCAGTAGGGGCTATGGCTACACCTTC. The chain combines TRBV2 with TRBJ1-2; possible D gene TRBD1, 5 bases. The CDR3 is 14 amino acids. Deletions cut 3 bases from V and 4 bases from J, with 12 bases between. The germline CDR1 and CDR2 sequences are SNHLY and FYNNEI.

CDR3 protein: CASSPKGGWSGYTF. The CDR3, as DNA: TGTGCCAGCAGCCCAAAGGGAGGTTGGAGTGGCTACACCTTC. The chain is built from TRBV7-3 and TRBJ1-2; no clear D. The V and J ends lost 5 bases and 7 bases respectively, with 17 bases between them. Germline V CDR1 and CDR2: SGHTA, FQGTGA. The CDR3 covers 14 residues.

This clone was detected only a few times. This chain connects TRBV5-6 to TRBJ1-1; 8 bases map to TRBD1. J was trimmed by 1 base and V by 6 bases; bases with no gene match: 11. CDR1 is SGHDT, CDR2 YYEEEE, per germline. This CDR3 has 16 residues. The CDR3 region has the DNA TGTGCCAGCAACACCGAAGGACAGGGCTGGAACACTGAAGCTTTCTTT. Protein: CASNTEGQGWNTEAFF.

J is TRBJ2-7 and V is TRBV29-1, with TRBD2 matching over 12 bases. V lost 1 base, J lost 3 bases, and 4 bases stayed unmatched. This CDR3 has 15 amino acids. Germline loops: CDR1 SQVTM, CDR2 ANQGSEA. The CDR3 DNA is TGCAGCGTTGAAGCGACGACTAGCGGGAGCTACGAGCAGTACTTC. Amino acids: CSVEATTSGSYEQYF.

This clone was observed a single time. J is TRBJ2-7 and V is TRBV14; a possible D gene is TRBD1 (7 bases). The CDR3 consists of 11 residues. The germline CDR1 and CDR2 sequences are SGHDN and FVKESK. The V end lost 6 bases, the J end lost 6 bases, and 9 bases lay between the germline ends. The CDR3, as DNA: TGTGCCAGCAGGCAGGGGGGCGAGCAGTACTTC. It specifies CASRQGGEQYF.

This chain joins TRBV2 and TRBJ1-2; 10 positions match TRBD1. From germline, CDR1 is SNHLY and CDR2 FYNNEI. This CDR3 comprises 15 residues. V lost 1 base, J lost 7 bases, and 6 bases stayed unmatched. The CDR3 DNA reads TGTGCCAGCAGTGAAGTGAGGACAGGGGGGGGTGGCTACACCTTC. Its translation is CASSEVRTGGGGYTF. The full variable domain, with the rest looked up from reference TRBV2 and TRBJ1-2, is EPEVTQTPSHQVTQMGQEVILRCVPISNHLYFYWYRQILGQKVEFLVSFYNNEISEKSEIFDDQFSVERPDGSNFTLKIRSTKLEDSAMYFCASSEVRTGGGGYTFGSGTRLTVV.

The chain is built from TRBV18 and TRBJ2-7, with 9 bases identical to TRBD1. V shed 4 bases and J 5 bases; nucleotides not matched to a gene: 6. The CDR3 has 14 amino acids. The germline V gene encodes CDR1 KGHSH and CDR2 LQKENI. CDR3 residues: CASSQGQGQNEQYF. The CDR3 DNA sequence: TGTGCCAGCTCACAAGGACAGGGGCAAAACGAGCAGTACTTC.

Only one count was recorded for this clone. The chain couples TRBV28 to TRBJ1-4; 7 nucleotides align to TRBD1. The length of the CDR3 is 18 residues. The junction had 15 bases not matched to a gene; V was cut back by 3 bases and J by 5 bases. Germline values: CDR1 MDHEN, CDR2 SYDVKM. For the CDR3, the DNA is TGTGCCAGCAGTTTGCCCCCCTGGACAGGCCCGATAAATGAAAAACTGTTTTTT. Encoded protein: CASSLPPWTGPINEKLFF.

The CDR3, as DNA: TGTGCCAGCAGGGGACTTACCTACGAGCAGTACTTC. Its protein is CASRGLTYEQYF. This rearrangement joins TRBV3-1 (or the pseudogene TRBV3-2) to TRBJ2-7, with a weak D call TRBD2 (6 bases). The CDR3 runs 12 residues. Germline V gene lookup returns CDR1 LGHDT and CDR2 YNNKEL (reference sequence). V lost 6 bases and J 2 bases, leaving 8 bases between the germline ends.

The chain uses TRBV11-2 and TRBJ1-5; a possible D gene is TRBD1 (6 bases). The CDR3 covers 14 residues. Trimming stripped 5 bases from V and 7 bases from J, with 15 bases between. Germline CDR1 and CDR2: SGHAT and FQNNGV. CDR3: CASSRTGREQPQHF. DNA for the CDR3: TGTGCCAGCAGCCGCACAGGGAGGGAACAGCCCCAGCATTTT.

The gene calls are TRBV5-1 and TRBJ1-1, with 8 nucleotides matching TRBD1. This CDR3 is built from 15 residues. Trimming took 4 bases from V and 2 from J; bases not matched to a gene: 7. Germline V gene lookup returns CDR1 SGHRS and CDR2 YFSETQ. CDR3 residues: CASSHPDRGNTEAFF. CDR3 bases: TGCGCCAGCAGCCATCCTGACAGGGGAAACACTGAAGCTTTCTTT.

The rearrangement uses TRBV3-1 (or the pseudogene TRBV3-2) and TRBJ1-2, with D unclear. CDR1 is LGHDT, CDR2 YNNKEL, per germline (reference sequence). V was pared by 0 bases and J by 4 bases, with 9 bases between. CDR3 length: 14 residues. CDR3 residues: CASSQESTVYGYTF. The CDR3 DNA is TGTGCCAGCAGCCAAGAGAGCACGGTCTATGGCTACACCTTC.

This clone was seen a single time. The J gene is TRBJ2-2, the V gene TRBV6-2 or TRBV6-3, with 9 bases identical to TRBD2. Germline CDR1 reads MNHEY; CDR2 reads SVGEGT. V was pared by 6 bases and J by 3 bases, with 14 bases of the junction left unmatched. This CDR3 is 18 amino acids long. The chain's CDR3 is CASSRWVAGLAYTGELFF. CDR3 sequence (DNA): TGTGCCAGCAGCAGATGGGTCGCGGGACTAGCTTACACCGGGGAGCTGTTTTTT.

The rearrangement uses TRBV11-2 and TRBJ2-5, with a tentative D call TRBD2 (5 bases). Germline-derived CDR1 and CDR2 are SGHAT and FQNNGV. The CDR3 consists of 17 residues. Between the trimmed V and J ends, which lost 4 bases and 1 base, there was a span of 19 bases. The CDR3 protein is CASSSFIAAELQETQYF. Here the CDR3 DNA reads TGTGCCAGCAGCTCCTTTATCGCAGCGGAGCTCCAAGAGACCCAGTACTTC.

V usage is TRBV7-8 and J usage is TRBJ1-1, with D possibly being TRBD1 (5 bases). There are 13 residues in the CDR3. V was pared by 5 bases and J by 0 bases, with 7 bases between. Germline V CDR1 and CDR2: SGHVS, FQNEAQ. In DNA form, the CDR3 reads TGTGCCAGCAGCGCGACAGTGAACACTGAAGCTTTCTTT. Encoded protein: CASSATVNTEAFF.

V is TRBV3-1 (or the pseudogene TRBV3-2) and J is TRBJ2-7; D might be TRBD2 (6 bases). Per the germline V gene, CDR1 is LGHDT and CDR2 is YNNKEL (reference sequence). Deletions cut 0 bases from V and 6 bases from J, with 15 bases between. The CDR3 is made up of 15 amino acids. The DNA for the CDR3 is TGTGCCAGCAGCCAAGAAGTCGGGGCCGGGGGCGAGCAGTACTTC. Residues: CASSQEVGAGGEQYF.

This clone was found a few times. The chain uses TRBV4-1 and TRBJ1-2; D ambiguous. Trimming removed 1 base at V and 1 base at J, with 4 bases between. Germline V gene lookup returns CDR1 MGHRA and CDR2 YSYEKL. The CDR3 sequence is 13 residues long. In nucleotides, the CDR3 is TGCGCCAGCAGCCAAGCAGTTAACTATGGCTACACCTTC. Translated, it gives CASSQAVNYGYTF.

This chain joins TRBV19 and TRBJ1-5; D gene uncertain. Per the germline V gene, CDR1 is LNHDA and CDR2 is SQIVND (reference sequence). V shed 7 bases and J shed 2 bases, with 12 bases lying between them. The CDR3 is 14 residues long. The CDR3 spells CASKNAPGNQPQHF. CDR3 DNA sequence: TGTGCCAGTAAAAACGCTCCGGGCAATCAGCCCCAGCATTTT.

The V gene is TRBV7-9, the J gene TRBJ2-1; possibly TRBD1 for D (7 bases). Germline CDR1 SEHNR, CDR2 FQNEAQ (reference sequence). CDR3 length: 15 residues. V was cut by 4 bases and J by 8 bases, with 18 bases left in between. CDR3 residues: CASSSVVGGGDEQFF. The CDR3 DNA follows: TGTGCCAGCAGCTCGGTCGTTGGAGGGGGCGATGAGCAGTTCTTC.

The CDR3 DNA is TGTGCCAGCAGCGTGTCTAGCGGGAGGTATCGGCTAGGCACAGATACGCAGTATTTT. The encoded protein is CASSVSSGRYRLGTDTQYF. The rearrangement joins TRBV11-2 to TRBJ2-3; 11 positions match TRBD2. The germline V gene has CDR1 SGHAT and CDR2 FQNNGV. The trim removed 5 bases at V and 1 base at J, leaving 14 bases unmatched. The CDR3 is 19 residues long.

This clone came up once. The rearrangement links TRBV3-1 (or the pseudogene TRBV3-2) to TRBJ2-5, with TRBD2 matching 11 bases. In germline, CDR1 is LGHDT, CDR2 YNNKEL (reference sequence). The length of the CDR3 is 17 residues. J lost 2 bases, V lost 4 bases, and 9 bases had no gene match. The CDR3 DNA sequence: TGTGCCAGCAGCCGACGACTAGCGGGGAGGGGGCAAGAGACCCAGTACTTC. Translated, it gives CASSRRLAGRGQETQYF.

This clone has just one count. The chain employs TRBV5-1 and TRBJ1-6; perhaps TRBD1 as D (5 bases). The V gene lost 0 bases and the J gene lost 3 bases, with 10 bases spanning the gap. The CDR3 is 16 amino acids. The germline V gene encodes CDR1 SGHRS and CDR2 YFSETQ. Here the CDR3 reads CASSLVGRRYNSPLHF. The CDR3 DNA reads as TGCGCCAGCAGCTTGGTGGGGCGCCGCTATAATTCACCCCTCCACTTT.

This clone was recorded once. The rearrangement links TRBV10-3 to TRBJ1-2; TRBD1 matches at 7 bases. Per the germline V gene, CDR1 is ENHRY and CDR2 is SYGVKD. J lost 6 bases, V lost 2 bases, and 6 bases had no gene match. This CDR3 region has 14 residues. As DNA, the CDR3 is TGTGCCATCAGTGAGGAAGGGGGCGCAAATGGCTACACCTTC. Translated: CAISEEGGANGYTF.

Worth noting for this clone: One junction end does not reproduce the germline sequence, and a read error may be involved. CDR3 region: CSSITSGSIYEQYF. CDR3 bases: TGTTCCAGTATCACTAGCGGGAGTATCTACGAGCAGTACTTC. The gene calls are TRBV6-5 and TRBJ2-7; 11 bases match TRBD2. This CDR3 is 14 amino acids long. Per the germline V gene, CDR1 is MNHEY and CDR2 is SVGAGI.

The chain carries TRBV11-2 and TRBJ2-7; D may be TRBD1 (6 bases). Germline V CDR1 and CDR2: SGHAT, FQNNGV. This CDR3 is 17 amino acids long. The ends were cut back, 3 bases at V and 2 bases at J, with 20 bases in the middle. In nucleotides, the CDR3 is TGTGCCAGCAGCTTGGAGCTGGGTACAGGGTTACCCTACGAGCAGTACTTC. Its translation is CASSLELGTGLPYEQYF.

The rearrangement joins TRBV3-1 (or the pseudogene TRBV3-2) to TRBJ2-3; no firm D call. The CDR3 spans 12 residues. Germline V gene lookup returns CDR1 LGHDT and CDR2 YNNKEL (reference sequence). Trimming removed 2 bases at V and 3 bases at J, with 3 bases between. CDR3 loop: CASSQTTDTQYF. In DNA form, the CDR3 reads TGTGCCAGCAGCCAAACTACAGATACGCAGTATTTT.

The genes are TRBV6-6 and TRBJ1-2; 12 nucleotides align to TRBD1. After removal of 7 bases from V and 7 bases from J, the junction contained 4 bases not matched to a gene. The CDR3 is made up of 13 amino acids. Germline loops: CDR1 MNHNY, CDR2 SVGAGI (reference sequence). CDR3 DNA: TGTGCCAGCAATCGGGGACAGGGGGCTGGCTACACCTTC. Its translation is CASNRGQGAGYTF.

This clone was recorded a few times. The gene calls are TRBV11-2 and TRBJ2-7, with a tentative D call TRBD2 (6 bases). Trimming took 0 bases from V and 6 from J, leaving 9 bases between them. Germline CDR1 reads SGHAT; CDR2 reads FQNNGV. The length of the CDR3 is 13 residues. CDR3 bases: TGTGCCAGCAGCTTAGACGGGGGAGGCGAGCAGTACTTC. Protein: CASSLDGGGEQYF.